These 18 T cell receptor beta chains were sequenced from one sample in a study of cytotoxic CD8 clonotypes in ibrutinib-treated CLL. TCRdb's table, derived via immunoSEQ multiplex PCR, lists solely in-frame clones and lacks some. The sample has 150,000 or so clones, 70% to 85% seen once; the top ten hold around a quarter. Source: PBMCs, taken after 12 months of ibrutinib treatment. These receptors were taken from a human donor with chronic lymphocytic leukemia.

The chain uses TRBV6-5 and TRBJ2-1; D unclear. V was cut by 8 bases and J by 5 bases, with 13 bases left in between. CDR3 length: 13 amino acids. CDR1 is MNHEY, CDR2 SVGAGI, per germline. The CDR3 DNA reads as TGTGCCAGCGCCCGACGGAAGAACAATGAGCAGTTCTTC. It specifies CASARRKNNEQFF.

This rearrangement joins TRBV25-1 to TRBJ2-5; D not certain. The V end was cut by 2 bases, the J end by 2 bases, with 3 bases between. The CDR3 has 12 amino acids. CDR1 is MGHDK and CDR2 is SYGVNS in the germline V gene. The CDR3 DNA sequence: TGTGCCAGCAGTGAAAATCAAGAGACCCAGTACTTC. Amino acids: CASSENQETQYF.

V and J are TRBV6-5 and TRBJ2-7, with no clear D. The CDR3 is made up of 15 amino acids. Germline V gene lookup returns CDR1 MNHEY and CDR2 SVGAGI. V was cut by 0 bases and J by 2 bases, with 11 bases left in between. CDR3 coding DNA: TGTGCCAGCAGTTACTCGACATTCGGAACCTACGAGCAGTACTTC. It specifies CASSYSTFGTYEQYF.

The chain uses TRBV7-2 and TRBJ2-5; D remains ambiguous. CDR1 is SGHTA and CDR2 is FQGNSA in the germline V gene. This CDR3 has 16 residues. Trimming pared 6 bases from V and 0 bases from J, leaving 17 bases between. This CDR3 reads CASRLSSWSDQETQYF. The CDR3 DNA reads as TGTGCCAGCAGACTTAGCAGTTGGTCGGACCAAGAGACCCAGTACTTC.

This chain joins TRBV5-1 and TRBJ1-5; D may be TRBD1 (5 bases). The V and J ends lost 4 bases and 0 bases respectively, with 11 bases between them. This CDR3 region has 15 residues. Per germline, CDR1 SGHRS and CDR2 YFSETQ. As DNA, the CDR3 is TGCGCCAGCAGCGTGGAAGGGGTTAGCAATCAGCCCCAGCATTTT. It codes for CASSVEGVSNQPQHF.

CDR3 sequence: CASPGRHADTQYF. DNA for the CDR3: TGTGCCAGCCCGGGACGCCACGCAGATACGCAGTATTTT. V and J are TRBV2 and TRBJ2-3, with D perhaps TRBD1 or TRBD2 (5 bases each). Germline CDR1 SNHLY, CDR2 FYNNEI. Trimming stripped 8 bases from V and 4 bases from J, with 13 bases between. The CDR3 runs 13 residues.

This chain links TRBV27 with TRBJ1-4, with D tentatively TRBD1 (6 bases). V was cut by 6 bases and J by 7 bases, with 15 bases left in between. The germline V gene encodes CDR1 MNHEY and CDR2 SMNVEV (reference sequence). CDR3 length: 14 residues. This CDR3 reads CASRNRAVGEKLFF. CDR3 nucleotides: TGTGCCAGCAGGAACAGGGCGGTTGGTGAAAAACTGTTTTTT.

The chain joins TRBV9 to TRBJ2-7; a weak D match, TRBD1 (5 bases). V was trimmed by 3 bases and J by 1 base, leaving 5 bases between them. The CDR3 loop spans 12 amino acids. CDR1 is SGDLS and CDR2 is YYNGEE in the germline V gene. CDR3 residues: CASSGQSYEQYF. As DNA, the CDR3 is TGTGCCAGCAGCGGACAGTCCTACGAGCAGTACTTC.

The V call is TRBV28, the J call TRBJ2-7; D may correspond to TRBD1 or TRBD2 (5 bases each). V dropped 8 bases and J dropped 0 bases, with 14 bases sitting between them. CDR3 size: 14 residues. CDR1 is MDHEN and CDR2 is SYDVKM in the germline V gene. This chain's CDR3 is CASYRDANSYEQYF. In DNA form, the CDR3 reads TGTGCCAGCTATCGGGACGCCAACTCCTACGAGCAGTACTTC. The full variable domain, its missing parts supplied by reference TRBV28 and TRBJ2-7, is DVKVTQSSRYLVKRTGEKVFLECVQDMDHENMFWYRQDPGLGLRLIYFSYDVKMKEKGDIPEGYSVSREKKERFSLILESASTNQTSMYLCASYRDANSYEQYFGPGTRLTVT.

This rearrangement joins TRBV7-2 to TRBJ2-5; no clear D gene. This CDR3 has 14 residues. The germline V gene encodes CDR1 SGHTA and CDR2 FQGNSA. V was pared by 4 bases and J by 4 bases, with 13 bases between. This chain's CDR3 is CASSYWASRETQYF. For the CDR3, the DNA is TGTGCCAGCAGCTACTGGGCCTCCCGAGAGACCCAGTACTTC.

This chain uses TRBV11-2 with TRBJ1-3; 7 nucleotides agree with TRBD1. The length of the CDR3 is 15 residues. Germline CDR1 and CDR2: SGHAT and FQNNGV. Trimming at V came to 0 bases and at J to 8 bases, leaving 7 bases not matched to a gene. CDR3 sequence reads: CASSLEIGGEDTIYF. DNA for the CDR3: TGTGCCAGCAGCTTAGAGATAGGGGGCGAAGACACCATATATTTT.

This clone came up once. Here the CDR3 reads CASSLALAGGVQFF. The CDR3 DNA is TGTGCCAGCAGCTTAGCTCTAGCGGGAGGGGTACAGTTCTTC. The chain employs TRBV11-3 and TRBJ2-1; 12 nucleotides match TRBD2. Germline CDR1 and CDR2: SGHNT and YENEEA. V trimming: 1 base; J trimming: 13 bases; junction bases outside the gene matches: 5. This CDR3 has 14 residues.

This clone was counted once. J is TRBJ2-7 and V is TRBV5-6; the D gene is possibly TRBD1 (7 bases). Deletions cut 0 bases from V and 4 bases from J, with 11 bases between. Germline V CDR1 and CDR2: SGHDT, YYEEEE. CDR3 length: 14 residues. This CDR3 is CASSLVQGGYEQYF. CDR3 DNA sequence: TGTGCCAGCAGCTTGGTTCAGGGGGGATACGAGCAGTACTTC. Based on the CDR3 plus reference TRBV5-6 and TRBJ2-7, the full variable domain is DAGVTQSPTHLIKTRGQQVTLRCSPKSGHDTVSWYQQALGQGPQFIFQYYEEEERQRGNFPDRFSGHQFPNYSSELNVNALLLGDSALYLCASSLVQGGYEQYFGPGTRLTVT.

This clone was observed once. The rearrangement joins TRBV6-1 to TRBJ1-6, with D perhaps matching TRBD1 (5 bases). The CDR3 runs 14 residues. The V end lost 6 bases, the J end lost 7 bases, and 13 bases lay between the germline ends. Germline CDR1 and CDR2: MNHNS and SASEGT. The CDR3 reads CASRRGEANSPLHF. The CDR3 DNA reads as TGTGCCAGCAGGCGGGGCGAAGCAAATTCACCCCTCCACTTT.

This sequence joins TRBV28 and TRBJ2-3; D is possibly TRBD1 (6 bases). The CDR3 length is 12 residues. The germline CDR1 and CDR2 sequences are MDHEN and SYDVKM. Trimming shortened V by 5 bases and J by 3 bases, and 6 bases separated the two germline ends. The CDR3 here is CASSQGTDTQYF. The CDR3, as DNA: TGTGCCAGCAGTCAGGGGACAGATACGCAGTATTTT.

The chain employs TRBV5-1 and TRBJ1-1; D unresolved. CDR1 and CDR2 (germline): SGHRS, YFSETQ. The CDR3 covers 12 residues. The V end was cut by 3 bases, the J end by 3 bases, with 6 bases between. The CDR3 region has the DNA TGCGCCAGCAGCTCGGGTTACACTGAAGCTTTCTTT. Translation gives CASSSGYTEAFF.

The V and J genes are TRBV7-2 and TRBJ1-4; 7 nucleotides align to TRBD1. The CDR3 contains 14 residues. In germline, CDR1 is SGHTA, CDR2 FQGNSA. The V segment lost 2 bases and the J segment 8 bases; nucleotides outside the gene matches: 5. The CDR3, as DNA: TGTGCCAGCAGCTTACGACAGGGCCAGGAAAAACTGTTTTTT. Translated, it gives CASSLRQGQEKLFF. The complete variable domain, with remaining parts taken from reference TRBV7-2 and TRBJ1-4, reads GAGVSQSPSNKVTEKGKDVELRCDPISGHTALYWYRQSLGQGLEFLIYFQGNSAPDKSGLPSDRFSAERTGGSVSTLTIQRTQQEDSAVYLCASSLRQGQEKLFFGSGTQLSVL.

The genes are TRBV4-3 and TRBJ1-3; D is perhaps TRBD1 (5 bases). CDR1 is LGHNA and CDR2 is YSLEER in the germline V gene. V gave up 4 bases and J gave up 0 bases, with 16 bases separating them. The CDR3 has 17 amino acids. CDR3 DNA sequence: TGCGCCAGCAGCCGGGATCCGACAGCCGACTCTGGAAACACCATATATTTT. As protein: CASSRDPTADSGNTIYF.